This T cell receptor (beta chain) was documented in a study of shared clonotypes between healthy human individuals (TCRdb year 2020). About the full investigation: The cohort comprised a couple of women and three men aged 18 to 49 years. Per donor, three plates each were used for CD4 naive and CD4 memory, two for CD8 naive, and one for CD8 memory. Blood TCR repertoires of about five healthy adults were deeply sequenced to estimate repertoire size and the extent of clonotype sharing between individuals. To increase sequencing depth and limit assay-specific biases, different laboratories used diverse techniques to prepare libraries and sequence TCR repertoires. Each donor's leukapheresis produced roughly between about 0.9 and 9.5 billion PBMCs.

Based on the germline V gene, the CDR1 and CDR2 sequences are SGHAT and FQNNGV. The CDR3 runs 15 amino acids, cysteine and phenylalanine included. The entry retains the CDR3 DNA only, 45 bases that are in frame from base 1. Trimming takes 4 bases from V and 2 bases from J, and the germline ends sit 13 bases apart. This clone was observed a single time. No antigen is known for it. Per-base quality was not reported, and no clone a single base away is much larger than it. Using the deep immunoSEQ assay, multiplex PCR amplified TCR CDR3 regions from genomic DNA. Extracted genomic DNA from each cell subset was distributed evenly across all wells of several immunoSEQ 96-well plates, and each plate was treated as a replicate. For sorted subsets, each replicate PCR was loaded with approximately 0.2 ug genomic DNA, equivalent to about 30,000 T cell genomes. The purified libraries were quantified using a Qubit 3.0 fluorometer, sized with a Bioanalyzer 2100, and then quantified again using the KAPA Library Quantification kit. A separate single-read 150-cycle Illumina NextSeq 550 flow cell was used to sequence each immunoSEQ 96-well plate. The paper's processing steps were these. The immunoSEQ output contained only junctional sequences without quality scores, so filtering could not match that applied to full-length reads. To assign V/J genes and CDR3, sequences were annotated against IMGT germline references using PyIR, a Python wrapper for IgBLAST v1.9. Any read was removed if the V/J assignment was weak (E-value above 1e-6), the CDR3 was missing, or the read contained stop codons, out-of-frame junctions, or ambiguous translated residues. V3J clonotypes were defined by identical inferred V gene, J gene, and CDR3 amino acid sequence. To compute the percentage overlap between repertoires, the number of shared unique clonotypes was divided by the size of the smaller repertoire. Three approaches were used to assess repertoire richness: RTK rarefaction, the Chao1 estimator, and Recon v2.1 estimates of unobserved clonotypes. Generation probabilities for all TCRbeta clonotypes obtained by the gDNA method from a handful of donors were computed using OLGA. In its TCRdb copy, this immuneACCESS table keeps in-frame sequences only and misses some clones. Where compared with another copy, unresolved V genes explain less than half of these, and the others have no known cause. Clone size and the V and J calls come from that table; the DNA yielded D and trimming. Within this sample are about 2.2 million clones, with 93% of them counted one time only. Of the sample, approximately 1.6% falls within the top ten clones.

Here is what the overall study found, with its caveats: Naive subsets generally had larger estimated clonotype richness than memory subsets. Rarefaction of sorted-subset datasets indicated incomplete sequencing despite the large sequencing depth. Compared with non-shared clonotypes, clonotypes shared by all four sorted-subset donors had higher generation probabilities. Sampling was restricted to blood, and TCR repertoires in tissue are likely to differ from TCR repertoires in blood. Pairwise subsampling indicated that sequencing depth was expected to affect the degree of clonotype sharing among donors. Sharing across several donors was observed for around 5% of naive CD4, over 3% of naive CD8, around 2.5% of memory CD4, and about 0.38% of memory CD8 clonotypes. The genetic and exposure-history diversity represented was limited by the small number of donors.

CD8 naive samples consisted of CD45RO-negative cells that were positively selected for CCR7, yielding a CD45RA+CCR7+ population without TemRA cells. Donors were healthy HIV-negative adults with no recently reported acute infections or vaccinations. Every donor was a Caucasian adult living in Nashville, Tennessee, USA. Blood was collected by leukapheresis, and PBMCs were isolated by Ficoll-Histopaque density gradient centrifugation and then cryopreserved in liquid nitrogen vapor phase. Purity and quantity of every magnetically sorted T cell population were checked by analytical flow cytometry. Genomic DNA was isolated from every sorted fraction and measured by UV absorbance on a Nanodrop 2000c.

Material for sequencing was naive CD8+ T cells from PBMCs. The cell subset or site tag for this specimen amounts to: CD45RA+CCR7+. The source is a man aged 18 to 35 in good health. Some clones in this sample may be carry-over from other donors' samples. Rearrangement joined TRBV11-2 to TRBJ2-3; a tentative D call is TRBD1 (6 bases match). The DNA sequence is given as TGTGCCAGCAGCTCAAGGACAGAAGACACAGATACGCAGTATTTT. This translates into CASSSRTEDTDTQYF.